This TCR beta chain comes out of a study of shared clonotypes between healthy human individuals. Study-wide results and caveats: Relative to their counterparts shared across all four donors, non-shared clonotypes exhibited diminished generation probabilities.

In the case of this clone: Its antigen is as yet unknown. The sample carries other DNA sequences with the same CDR3.

The data were produced by immunoSEQ multiplex PCR, yet TCRdb's version contains in-frame clones alone and is incomplete. Here the sample spans about 2 million clones, 95% being singletons. The CDR3 sequence is 13 residues long. Trimming took off 6 bases at V and 4 bases at J, with 12 bases between the two ends. CDR1 is KGHSH and CDR2 is LQKENI in the germline V gene. The J gene is TRBJ1-2, the V gene TRBV18; no reliable D call. The sequencing input was naive CD4+ T cells sorted from blood. The subset was: CD45RA+ positively selected. The origin of this receptor is a man aged 18-30 years in good health. The CDR3 loop is CASSQAVGYGYTF. Written as DNA, the CDR3 is TGTGCCAGCTCTCAAGCGGTGGGCTATGGCTACACCTTC.